The clone carrying this T cell receptor (beta chain) was seen a single time. Its antigen is currently unknown. This sample is drawn from a study of cytomegalovirus exposure and HLA in healthy donors. In the study overall: Of a few hundred genotyped donors, 81% grouped in the Caucasian-associated ancestry cluster. Broader study findings: When a later analysis compared HLA-associated TCR beta chains with equally common others, the HLA-associated chains turned out to be more clonally expanded and to have lower generation probabilities. Association of roughly 18,000 TCR beta sequences with HLA alleles was found at 0.05 false discovery rate in a later analysis.

Between the trimmed V and J ends, which lost 5 bases and 0 bases, there was a span of 8 bases. The length of the CDR3 is 13 residues. The V gene's germline CDR1 is SGHNT and CDR2 YYREEE (reference sequence). Vbeta (60) and Jbeta (13) primers were used in the PCR. Method: immunoSEQ multiplex PCR; TCRdb's copy keeps in-frame clones and lacks some. This table holds some 100,000 clones, about 70% found once. The sequence came from a woman in her 70s in good health and CMV-seropositive. Sequencing input: PBMCs. This sequence joins TRBV5-4 and TRBJ1-1; perhaps TRBD1 as D (6 bases). The chain's CDR3 is CASRGQMNTEAFF. The DNA of the CDR3 is TGTGCCAGCAGAGGACAGATGAACACTGAAGCTTTCTTT. The variable domain in full, with the rest retrieved from reference TRBV5-4 and TRBJ1-1, is ETGVTQSPTHLIKTRGQQVTLRCSSQSGHNTVSWYQQALGQGPQFIFQYYREEENGRGNFPPRFSGLQFPNYSSELNVNALELDDSALYLCASRGQMNTEAFFGQGTRLTVV.